The 4 T cell receptor beta chains below all came from one sample that was sequenced in a study of T cells in tumors after PD-1 blockade. Here immunoSEQ multiplex PCR was the method, and the copy in TCRdb shows in-frame clones only, minus some. The sample records 5,000 or so clones, 65% to 80% being singletons. The sample in question was tumor tissue, obtained before anti-PD-1 treatment. Receptor source: a human donor with cutaneous squamous cell carcinoma.

J is TRBJ1-1 and V is TRBV2; D unresolved. Germline V gene data show CDR1 as SNHLY and CDR2 as FYNNEI. This CDR3 has 15 residues. V was trimmed by 0 bases and J by 0 bases, leaving 8 bases between them. The CDR3, as DNA: TGTGCCAGCAGTGAAGCGGCGGGGATGAACACTGAAGCTTTCTTT. Amino acids: CASSEAAGMNTEAFF.

The rearrangement uses TRBV5-1 and TRBJ2-5, with 9 bases identical to TRBD1. The CDR3 covers 13 residues. Germline trimming cut 4 bases from V and 5 bases from J; bases unmatched to any gene: 3. Germline V gene sequence: CDR1 SGHRS, CDR2 YFSETQ. The CDR3 DNA reads TGCGCCAGCAGCCCCGGACAGGGGGAGACCCAGTACTTC. This codes for CASSPGQGETQYF. The full variable domain, its missing parts supplied by reference TRBV5-1 and TRBJ2-5, is KAGVTQTPRYLIKTRGQQVTLSCSPISGHRSVSWYQQTPGQGLQFLFEYFSETQRNKGNFPGRFSGRQFSNSRSEMNVSTLELGDSALYLCASSPGQGETQYFGPGTRLLVL.

For the CDR3, the DNA is TGTGCCAGCAGTTACTCAACAGGGAAGAACACCGGGGAGCTGTTTTTT. This encodes CASSYSTGKNTGELFF. The gene calls are TRBV6-5 and TRBJ2-2; possibly TRBD1 for D (6 bases). Germline lookup yields CDR1 MNHEY and CDR2 SVGAGI. Trimming took 0 bases from V and 1 from J, leaving 9 bases between them. This CDR3 spans 16 amino acids.

V is TRBV19 and J is TRBJ2-2; possible D gene TRBD2, 5 bases. V was pared by 4 bases and J by 8 bases, with 11 bases between. The CDR3 extends over 13 amino acids. In germline, CDR1 is LNHDA, CDR2 SQIVND (reference sequence). CDR3 amino acids: CASSTNGVGELFF. CDR3 sequence (DNA): TGTGCCAGTAGTACAAACGGGGTAGGGGAGCTGTTTTTT.